This T cell receptor beta chain was recovered during a study of blood T cell repertoires in COVID-19. Overall study: Both acute and convalescent COVID-19 samples were obtained from the United States, Italy and Spain. Nucleic acid was either cDNA or gDNA, and it came from T cells, B-cell-depleted T cells, or PBMCs.

With respect to this clone: Within the sample, other DNA sequences also encode this same CDR3.

Looked up from germline, CDR1 is DFQATT and CDR2 is SNEGSKA (reference sequence). Trimming took 3 bases from V and 6 from J, leaving 12 bases between them. The CDR3 length is 13 residues. In the study's own analysis: Estimates of nucleated cell counts were drawn from the amplification of reference gene primers. Produced via immunoSEQ multiplex PCR; TCRdb's table is partial and in-frame only. The D gene and trimming were derived from the DNA, and the V and J assignments and clone size from that table. This sample has 250,000 to 300,000 clones, with 75% to 90% found just once. The sequence came from a woman in her 70s with acute or convalescent COVID-19. J is TRBJ1-5 and V is TRBV20-1, with D possibly being TRBD1 (5 bases). The sequencing input was peripheral blood. CDR3 protein: CSASSGGGQPQHF. The CDR3 DNA reads TGCAGTGCTAGTTCCGGGGGGGGTCAGCCCCAGCATTTT.